Below, 17 T cell receptor beta chains from the same sample are listed, as sequenced in a study of blood T cell repertoires in COVID-19. Profiling relied on immunoSEQ multiplex PCR, and the TCRdb table lists in-frame clones only, not all of them. The data hold approximately 190,000 clones, with 70% to 90% observed a single time. Material: peripheral blood. The receptors shown here come from a man in his 70s with active or convalescent COVID-19.

V and J are TRBV5-1 and TRBJ2-1; 8 nucleotides agree with TRBD1. There are 19 residues in the CDR3. CDR1 SGHRS and CDR2 YFSETQ come from the germline V gene. After removal of 0 bases from V and 5 bases from J, the junction contained 16 bases not matched to a gene. CDR3 DNA: TGCGCCAGCAGCTTGGCCCCAGAGAGGGCAGGGGGCAGAAACAATGAGCAGTTCTTC. This codes for CASSLAPERAGGRNNEQFF.

This sequence joins TRBV9 and TRBJ2-1; D perhaps matches TRBD1 (6 bases). The germline V and J ends were trimmed by 3 bases and 2 bases, with 6 bases remaining between them. This CDR3 spans 13 amino acids. The germline V gene encodes CDR1 SGDLS and CDR2 YYNGEE. CDR3 in amino acids: CASSGTAYNEQFF. In DNA form, the CDR3 reads TGTGCCAGCAGCGGGACAGCCTACAATGAGCAGTTCTTC. The full variable domain, rest sourced from reference TRBV9 and TRBJ2-1, is DSGVTQTPKHLITATGQRVTLRCSPRSGDLSVYWYQQSLDQGLQFLIQYYNGEERAKGNILERFSAQQFPDLHSELNLSSLELGDSALYFCASSGTAYNEQFFGPGTRLTVL.

The chain uses TRBV14 and TRBJ1-2; D unresolved. The length of the CDR3 is 13 residues. V shed 1 base and J shed 5 bases, with 8 bases lying between them. Germline-derived CDR1 and CDR2 are SGHDN and FVKESK. CDR3 in DNA: TGTGCCAGCAGCCAAGGGTCAGGTTATGGCTACACCTTC. This sequence encodes CASSQGSGYGYTF.

The CDR3 protein is CASSPGASMLNNEQFF. In DNA, the CDR3 is TGTGCCAGCAGCCCTGGGGCGAGTATGTTAAACAATGAGCAGTTCTTC. The V call is TRBV9, the J call TRBJ2-1; TRBD1 might be the D (5 bases). Per germline, CDR1 SGDLS and CDR2 YYNGEE. Trimming removed 4 bases from V and 5 bases from J, with 19 bases in between. The CDR3 contains 16 residues. The full variable domain, with the rest looked up from reference TRBV9 and TRBJ2-1, is DSGVTQTPKHLITATGQRVTLRCSPRSGDLSVYWYQQSLDQGLQFLIQYYNGEERAKGNILERFSAQQFPDLHSELNLSSLELGDSALYFCASSPGASMLNNEQFFGPGTRLTVL.

The genes are TRBV5-4 and TRBJ2-1; weak D call: TRBD1 (6 bases). Trimming left V 0 bases short and J 6 bases short, with 10 bases between. The CDR3 is made up of 14 amino acids. CDR1 SGHNT and CDR2 YYREEE come from the germline V gene (reference sequence). The CDR3 nucleotides read TGTGCCAGCAGCTTGGGGACAGCAGTCAATGAGCAGTTCTTC. Encoded protein: CASSLGTAVNEQFF.

The chain joins TRBV20-1 to TRBJ1-4; unclear D gene. There are 10 residues in the CDR3. CDR1 is DFQATT, CDR2 SNEGSKA, per germline (reference sequence). The V end was cut by 4 bases, the J end by 7 bases, with 4 bases between. CDR3 nucleotides: TGCAGTGCTACCTCTGAAAAACTGTTTTTT. This codes for CSATSEKLFF.

The chain links TRBV15 to TRBJ2-1, with TRBD2 matching over 11 bases. The germline V gene encodes CDR1 LNHNV and CDR2 YYDKDF (reference sequence). V shed 0 bases, J shed 1 base, and the junction held 8 bases outside the gene matches. CDR3 length equals 19 residues. CDR3 DNA: TGTGCCACCAGCAGAGATCTAGGGCTAGCGGGGGGTTCCTACAATGAGCAGTTCTTC. It yields the protein CATSRDLGLAGGSYNEQFF. The whole variable domain, filled in from reference TRBV15 and TRBJ2-1, reads DAMVIQNPRYQVTQFGKPVTLSCSQTLNHNVMYWYQQKSSQAPKLLFHYYDKDFNNEADTPDNFQSRRPNTSFCFLDIRSPGLGDTAMYLCATSRDLGLAGGSYNEQFFGPGTRLTVL.

CDR3 region: CASSPLDTEQFF. CDR3 coding DNA: TGTGCCAGCAGCCCCCTGGACACTGAGCAGTTCTTC. The rearrangement links TRBV6-2 or TRBV6-3 to TRBJ2-1, with a tentative D call TRBD1 (5 bases). Trimming pared 6 bases from V and 9 bases from J, leaving 12 bases between. This CDR3 contains 12 residues. Looked up from germline, CDR1 is MNHEY and CDR2 is SVGEGT.

The chain joins TRBV28 to TRBJ2-5; D may be TRBD2 (5 bases). V was cut by 3 bases and J by 5 bases, with 16 bases left in between. CDR1 MDHEN and CDR2 SYDVKM come from the germline V gene. This CDR3 has 15 amino acids. The CDR3 is CASSFEGSLGETQYF. CDR3 bases: TGTGCCAGCAGTTTCGAGGGCTCCCTCGGCGAGACCCAGTACTTC.

The DNA for the CDR3 is TGTGCCAGCAGCTTTGGGGGGGGAGATACGCAGTATTTT. Its translation is CASSFGGGDTQYF. The rearrangement joins TRBV7-2 to TRBJ2-3; 7 bases are shared with TRBD2. The trim removed 3 bases at V and 5 bases at J, leaving 2 bases unmatched. The CDR3 totals 13 residues. CDR1 is SGHTA and CDR2 is FQGNSA in the germline V gene.

This chain uses TRBV2 with TRBJ2-2, with a weak D call TRBD2 (6 bases). This CDR3 spans 15 amino acids. Germline V CDR1 and CDR2: SNHLY, FYNNEI. V was clipped by 2 bases and J by 1 base, with 8 bases between them. CDR3 coding DNA: TGTGCCAGCAGTGAAATCGGGGGGAACACCGGGGAGCTGTTTTTT. Amino acids: CASSEIGGNTGELFF.

The rearrangement links TRBV6-5 to TRBJ2-1, with D tentatively TRBD1 (6 bases). Trimming left V 2 bases short and J 9 bases short, with 8 bases between. There are 12 residues in the CDR3. Germline loops: CDR1 MNHEY, CDR2 SVGAGI. CDR3 sequence reads: CASSYTGSEQFF. Here the CDR3 DNA reads TGTGCCAGCAGTTACACAGGGAGTGAGCAGTTCTTC.

This clone was detected once. This chain joins TRBV18 and TRBJ2-1, with TRBD2 identical over 14 bases. Germline CDR1 is KGHSH and CDR2 is LQKENI. CDR3 length equals 15 residues. V was clipped by 4 bases and J by 5 bases; unmatched bases: 1. The CDR3 coding sequence is TGTGCCAGCTCACGGGGACTAGCGGGAGACAATGAGCAGTTCTTC. This translates into CASSRGLAGDNEQFF.

The rearrangement joins TRBV20-1 to TRBJ2-5; 14 bases are shared with TRBD2. Looked up from germline, CDR1 is DFQATT and CDR2 is SNEGSKA (reference sequence). This CDR3 spans 16 amino acids. V lost 6 bases and J lost 5; bases outside the gene matches: 11. The CDR3 region is CSASPGTSGSLETQYF. CDR3 bases: TGCAGTGCAAGTCCCGGGACTAGCGGGAGCTTGGAGACCCAGTACTTC.

The V and J genes are TRBV3-1 (or the pseudogene TRBV3-2) and TRBJ1-1; D is uncertain. The germline V and J ends were trimmed by 5 bases and 1 base, with 11 bases remaining between them. This CDR3 is 14 amino acids long. CDR1 and CDR2 from the germline V gene are LGHDT and YNNKEL (reference sequence). CDR3 protein: CASSYRRGNTEAFF. In nucleotides, the CDR3 is TGTGCCAGCAGCTACCGACGGGGGAACACTGAAGCTTTCTTT.

The chain is built from TRBV3-1 (or the pseudogene TRBV3-2) and TRBJ1-5; 7 bases are a match to TRBD1. The CDR3 sequence is 19 residues long. Germline lookup yields CDR1 LGHDT and CDR2 YNNKEL (reference sequence). Germline trimming cut 4 bases from V and 0 bases from J; bases unmatched to any gene: 15. The CDR3 sequence is CASSLGQAKPIYSNQPQHF. CDR3 nucleotide sequence: TGTGCCAGCAGCCTCGGACAGGCTAAGCCCATTTATAGCAATCAGCCCCAGCATTTT.

The gene calls are TRBV2 and TRBJ1-5, with a weak D call TRBD1 (6 bases). Germline V gene data show CDR1 as SNHLY and CDR2 as FYNNEI. Trimming stripped 2 bases from V and 6 bases from J, with 11 bases between. The length of the CDR3 is 14 residues. CDR3 DNA sequence: TGTGCCAGCAGTGAATTGGGGGCCAGTCAGCCCCAGCATTTT. Its protein is CASSELGASQPQHF.